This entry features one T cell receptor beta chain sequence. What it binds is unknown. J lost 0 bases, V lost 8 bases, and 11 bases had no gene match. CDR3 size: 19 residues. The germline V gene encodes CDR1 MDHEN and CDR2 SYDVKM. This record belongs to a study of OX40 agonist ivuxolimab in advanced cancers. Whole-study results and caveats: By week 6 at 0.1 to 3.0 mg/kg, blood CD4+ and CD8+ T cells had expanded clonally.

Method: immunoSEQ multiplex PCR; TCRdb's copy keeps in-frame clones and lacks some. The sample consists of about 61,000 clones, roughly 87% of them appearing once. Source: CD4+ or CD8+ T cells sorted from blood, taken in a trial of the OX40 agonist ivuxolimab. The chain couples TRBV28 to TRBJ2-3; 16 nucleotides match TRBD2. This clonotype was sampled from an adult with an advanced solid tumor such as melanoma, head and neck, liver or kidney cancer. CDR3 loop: CASPPGLAGGVTSTDTQYF. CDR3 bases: TGTGCCAGCCCTCCGGGACTAGCGGGGGGGGTCACTAGCACAGATACGCAGTATTTT. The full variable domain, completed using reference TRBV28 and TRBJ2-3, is DVKVTQSSRYLVKRTGEKVFLECVQDMDHENMFWYRQDPGLGLRLIYFSYDVKMKEKGDIPEGYSVSREKKERFSLILESASTNQTSMYLCASPPGLAGGVTSTDTQYFGPGTRLTVL.